Below, 23 T cell receptor beta chains from the same sample are listed, as sequenced in a study of T-cell memory formation after mild COVID-19. TCRdb called the 5' RACE reads again in MiXCR, with one record for every CDR3 protein. Here the sample spans roughly 610,000 distinct CDR3 sequences, around 15% being singletons. The sample comprised PBMCs or a T cell subset sorted from them (not recorded which). These receptors originate from an adult woman who had mild COVID-19 (a few samples of this study predate the infection). Cell type and time point are not known.

The chain recombines TRBV9 with TRBJ1-5; 9 bases fit TRBD1. Germline V gene sequence: CDR1 SGDLS, CDR2 YYNGEE. The CDR3 runs 15 residues. Trimming removed 0 bases from V and 7 bases from J; junction bases left unmatched: 5. Here the CDR3 reads CASSVGDRDRQPQHF. CDR3 nucleotides: TGTGCCAGCAGCGTAGGGGACAGGGATAGGCAGCCCCAGCATTTT.

This clonotype was seen more than once but under ten times. The chain combines TRBV5-1 with TRBJ1-6, with 9 bases fitting TRBD1. CDR1 and CDR2 (germline): SGHRS, YFSETQ. Trimming took 4 bases from V and 7 from J; bases not matched to a gene: 3. CDR3 length: 14 amino acids. CDR3 residues: CASSGGTGNSPLHF. The DNA for the CDR3 is TGCGCCAGCAGCGGAGGGACAGGGAATTCACCCCTCCACTTT.

This clonotype was counted between two and nine times. This rearrangement joins TRBV30 to TRBJ1-5, with 8 bases identical to TRBD1. In germline, CDR1 is GTSNPN, CDR2 SVGIG (reference sequence). V dropped 1 base and J dropped 3; count of bases not matched to a gene: 5. The CDR3 is 15 residues long. CDR3 protein: CAWSEGQAFNQPQHF. The CDR3 DNA reads as TGTGCCTGGAGTGAGGGACAGGCGTTCAATCAGCCCCAGCATTTT.

In this sample, this clonotype turned up a few times. This chain links TRBV9 with TRBJ1-3, with D perhaps TRBD1 (5 bases). V was pared by 0 bases and J by 2 bases, with 18 bases between. CDR1 and CDR2 (germline): SGDLS, YYNGEE. The CDR3 totals 18 residues. CDR3 sequence: CASSVEDGGFPPGNTIYF. The DNA of the CDR3 is TGTGCCAGCAGCGTAGAGGACGGGGGGTTTCCCCCTGGAAACACCATATATTTT.

This clonotype occurred a few times. V gene TRBV30 combines with J gene TRBJ1-3; D gene uncertain. This CDR3 is 14 amino acids long. Trimming pared 8 bases from V and 0 bases from J, leaving 14 bases between. CDR1 is GTSNPN, CDR2 SVGIG, per germline (reference sequence). This CDR3 reads CAPSRRYSGNTIYF. CDR3 nucleotides: TGTGCCCCTTCGCGACGGTACTCTGGAAACACCATATATTTT.

The gene calls are TRBV7-9 and TRBJ1-3; D uncertain. Trimming pared 8 bases from V and 1 base from J, leaving 12 bases between. Germline V gene lookup returns CDR1 SEHNR and CDR2 FQNEAQ (reference sequence). The CDR3 has 14 amino acids. The CDR3 DNA is TGTGCCAGCGTCTTATCCATATCTGGAAACACCATATATTTT. Protein sequence: CASVLSISGNTIYF.

The rearrangement joins TRBV7-9 to TRBJ2-3, with D perhaps matching TRBD2 (6 bases). This CDR3 region has 15 residues. V lost 6 bases to trimming and J lost 0 bases, with 13 bases between them. Germline CDR1 is SEHNR and CDR2 is FQNEAQ (reference sequence). The CDR3 bases are TGTGCCAGCAGGCGACTAGTTTCTAGCACAGATACGCAGTATTTT. Residues: CASRRLVSSTDTQYF.

The chain recombines TRBV27 with TRBJ2-5; D is unresolved. This CDR3 is built from 12 residues. From germline, CDR1 is MNHEY and CDR2 SMNVEV (reference sequence). V gave up 7 bases and J gave up 4 bases, with 10 bases separating them. Here the CDR3 DNA reads TGTGCCAGCAAAGATCCTTTAGAGACCCAGTACTTC. It specifies CASKDPLETQYF.

The V and J genes are TRBV13 and TRBJ2-4; TRBD1 is a possible D gene (5 bases). V dropped 0 bases and J dropped 4 bases, with 13 bases sitting between them. The CDR3 loop spans 16 amino acids. Germline CDR1 reads PRHDT; CDR2 reads FYEKMQ (reference sequence). For the CDR3, the DNA is TGTGCCAGCAGCTTAGGCCTCGCAGGGTCGAAAAACATTCAGTACTTC. It is translated as CASSLGLAGSKNIQYF.

The CDR3 DNA reads TGTGCCAGCAGTTTTTTGGGAGAGAACACTGAAGCTTTCTTT. Protein: CASSFLGENTEAFF. The rearrangement joins TRBV12-3 or TRBV12-4 to TRBJ1-1; D is unclear. The CDR3 is 14 residues long. The germline V and J ends were trimmed by 3 bases and 1 base, with 9 bases remaining between them.

This clonotype was observed a handful of times. The J gene is TRBJ1-3, the V gene TRBV5-1; 7 nucleotides line up with TRBD1. The CDR3 contains 20 residues. Germline loops: CDR1 SGHRS, CDR2 YFSETQ. J lost 0 bases, V lost 0 bases, and 15 bases had no gene match. This CDR3 reads CASSLALTTGNPLSGNTIYF. In DNA form, the CDR3 reads TGCGCCAGCAGCTTGGCCCTTACGACAGGGAATCCCCTCTCTGGAAACACCATATATTTT.

V gene TRBV19 combines with J gene TRBJ2-7; 11 bases agree with TRBD2. The CDR3 has 15 residues. Germline-derived CDR1 and CDR2 are LNHDA and SQIVND (reference sequence). Trimming took 6 bases from V and 1 from J; bases not matched to a gene: 5. Written as DNA, the CDR3 is TGTGCCAGTAGCTACGGACTAGCGGGTTCCTACGAGCAGTACTTC. Protein: CASSYGLAGSYEQYF.

A remark on this clonotype: This may be a read error: a much more frequent sequence differs by one nucleotide. The chain carries TRBV7-9 and TRBJ2-7; no clear D gene. CDR3 length: 13 residues. Per the germline V gene, CDR1 is SEHNR and CDR2 is FQNEAQ (reference sequence). V lost 1 base and J 0 bases, leaving 4 bases between the germline ends. The CDR3 DNA reads as TGTGCCAGCAGCTTAGACTTCTCCTACGAGCAGTACTTC. Translated: CASSLDFSYEQYF.

This clonotype was seen repeatedly, ten times or more. The gene calls are TRBV7-9 and TRBJ2-7; D might be TRBD1 or TRBD2, each matching 5 bases. The CDR3 is made up of 12 amino acids. Germline assignment: CDR1 SEHNR and CDR2 FQNEAQ (reference sequence). The V and J ends lost 6 bases and 4 bases respectively, with 10 bases between them. CDR3 amino acids: CASSSGLYEQYF. The CDR3 nucleotides are TGTGCCAGCAGTTCGGGGCTTTACGAGCAGTACTTC.

The chain links TRBV4-1 to TRBJ2-7, with 9 positions matching TRBD2. This CDR3 region has 18 residues. After removal of 0 bases from V and 3 bases from J, the junction contained 12 bases not matched to a gene. Germline loops: CDR1 MGHRA, CDR2 YSYEKL. Here the CDR3 DNA reads TGCGCCAGCAGCCAAGATAGTCAGGGACTAGCAAGGTACTACGAGCAGTACTTC. It codes for CASSQDSQGLARYYEQYF.

The chain couples TRBV29-1 to TRBJ2-7; 9 positions agree with TRBD1. The J segment lost 5 bases and the V segment lost 5 bases, leaving 4 bases of the junction unmatched. Germline CDR1 reads SQVTM; CDR2 reads ANQGSEA. The CDR3 extends over 12 amino acids. CDR3 nucleotide sequence: TGCAGCGTTTGGGACAGGGTCAACGAGCAGTACTTC. It translates to CSVWDRVNEQYF.

V gene TRBV5-1 combines with J gene TRBJ2-1; 7 positions match TRBD2. The CDR3 runs 16 residues. Unmatched junction bases numbered 8, after V lost 0 bases and J lost 5 bases. Germline loops: CDR1 SGHRS, CDR2 YFSETQ. The CDR3 is CASSLGVAREHNEQFF. For the CDR3, the DNA is TGCGCCAGCAGCTTGGGGGTCGCGCGGGAGCACAATGAGCAGTTCTTC.

This chain connects TRBV4-1 to TRBJ2-1; TRBD2 is a possible D gene (5 bases). Germline CDR1 is MGHRA and CDR2 is YSYEKL. V was trimmed by 1 base and J by 11 bases, leaving 9 bases between them. The CDR3 sequence is 12 residues long. CDR3: CASSQGVGKQFF. The CDR3 region has the DNA TGCGCCAGCAGCCAAGGAGTCGGGAAGCAGTTCTTC.

The chain combines TRBV20-1 with TRBJ2-7, with D maybe TRBD1 (6 bases). Germline loops: CDR1 DFQATT, CDR2 SNEGSKA (reference sequence). V was shortened by 2 bases and J by 2 bases, with 10 bases between the two germline ends. The CDR3 covers 13 residues. CDR3 protein: CSARQGTTYEQYF. The CDR3 DNA reads TGCAGTGCTAGACAGGGGACGACCTACGAGCAGTACTTC.

This clonotype was seen a handful of times. The J gene is TRBJ2-7, the V gene TRBV4-2; 9 bases fit TRBD1. This CDR3 is 17 amino acids long. The V gene end was trimmed by 4 bases and the J gene end by 4 bases; junction bases not matched to a gene: 14. Per germline, CDR1 LGHNA and CDR2 YNFKEQ. CDR3 amino acids: CASSLLGPGTGSYEQYF. The DNA of the CDR3 is TGTGCCAGCAGCCTTTTGGGCCCCGGGACAGGGTCATACGAGCAGTACTTC.

This clonotype was seen many times. The chain links TRBV9 to TRBJ2-7; no firm D call. Trimming cost V 4 bases and J 3 bases, with 17 bases left between them. CDR1 is SGDLS and CDR2 is YYNGEE in the germline V gene. This CDR3 spans 15 amino acids. CDR3 residues: CASSLGSEQYYEQYF. The CDR3 DNA follows: TGTGCCAGCAGCTTGGGTTCGGAACAATACTACGAGCAGTACTTC.

This clonotype was found a few times. The V gene is TRBV18, the J gene TRBJ1-5; 7 bases fit TRBD1. Germline CDR1 and CDR2: KGHSH and LQKENI. Trimming at V came to 2 bases and at J to 4 bases, leaving 5 bases not matched to a gene. This CDR3 comprises 15 residues. The CDR3 nucleotides are TGTGCCAGCTCACCAGTCGGGACAGAGAATCAGCCCCAGCATTTT. This gives the protein CASSPVGTENQPQHF.

This clonotype was seen only a few times. The rearrangement links TRBV7-9 to TRBJ2-7, with 7 positions matching TRBD1. The CDR3 length is 17 residues. The V gene's germline CDR1 is SEHNR and CDR2 FQNEAQ (reference sequence). V lost 5 bases and J lost 2; bases outside the gene matches: 15. CDR3 nucleotides: TGTGCCAGCAGCCAAGTCATGTCCGGGACAGTAGCCTACGAGCAGTACTTC. Amino acids: CASSQVMSGTVAYEQYF. The variable domain in full, with the rest retrieved from reference TRBV7-9 and TRBJ2-7, is DTGVSQNPRHKITKRGQNVTFRCDPISEHNRLYWYRQTLGQGPEFLTYFQNEAQLEKSRLLSDRFSAERPKGSFSTLEIQRTEQGDSAMYLCASSQVMSGTVAYEQYFGPGTRLTVT.